These 11 T cell receptor beta chains share one sample of origin, sequenced in a study of T cells in Graves' hyperthyroidism and ophthalmopathy. RNA transcripts provided the source from which TCR beta CDR3 regions were amplified. First-round RT-PCR targeting the TCR CDR3 was performed with the HTBI primer set. TCRdb itself ran the multiplex PCR reads through MiXCR, one entry per CDR3 protein. The repertoire holds almost 350,000 distinct CDR3 sequences, with over 15% as singletons. Sequencing was carried out using blood. These receptors were obtained from a woman between 40 and 50 years old with Graves' ophthalmopathy.

In its sample, this clonotype was seen many times. A much larger clone sits a single nucleotide away, making a read error possible. The chain recombines TRBV20-1 with TRBJ1-2, with 8 nucleotides matching TRBD1. Germline CDR1 reads DFQATT; CDR2 reads SNEGSKA (reference sequence). The CDR3 totals 14 residues. The CDR3 region is CSARGAGQGTGYTF. CDR3 DNA: TGCAGTGCCAGAGGGGCTGGACAGGGAACCGGCTACACCTTC.

Many counts were recorded for this clonotype. The chain recombines TRBV6-5 with TRBJ1-1, with D unresolved. V was shortened by 0 bases and J by 10 bases, with 18 bases between the two germline ends. Germline CDR1 reads MNHEY; CDR2 reads SVGAGI. This CDR3 region has 15 residues. CDR3 sequence: CASSYSPNPDHGAFF. Here the CDR3 DNA reads TGTGCCAGCAGTTACTCCCCCAACCCAGACCACGGAGCTTTCTTT.

In this sample, this clonotype turned up many times. The chain carries TRBV20-1 and TRBJ1-6; D is unresolved. The V end was cut by 5 bases, the J end by 7 bases, with 12 bases between. The germline V gene has CDR1 DFQATT and CDR2 SNEGSKA (reference sequence). The CDR3 spans 13 residues. CDR3 bases: TGCAGTGCTCCAACTCACGGGAATTCACCCCTCCACTTT. Amino acid sequence: CSAPTHGNSPLHF.

The gene calls are TRBV20-1 and TRBJ2-7, with a weak D call TRBD1 (6 bases). Germline CDR1 is DFQATT and CDR2 is SNEGSKA (reference sequence). The CDR3 is made up of 13 amino acids. The germline V and J ends were trimmed by 1 base and 5 bases, with 12 bases remaining between them. CDR3 nucleotides: TGCAGTGCTAGAGTCCGACAGGACGACGAGCAGTACTTC. Protein sequence: CSARVRQDDEQYF.

This clonotype came up many times. This chain joins TRBV6-5 and TRBJ1-1; no definite D call. V lost 2 bases and J lost 1, with 8 bases in between. CDR1 and CDR2 (germline): MNHEY, SVGAGI. The CDR3 is 14 amino acids. CDR3 sequence reads: CASSYGPPNTEAFF. CDR3 DNA: TGTGCCAGCAGTTACGGGCCACCGAACACTGAAGCTTTCTTT.

The chain is built from TRBV18 and TRBJ1-6; TRBD1 is a possible D gene (6 bases). This CDR3 comprises 13 residues. The V end was cut by 5 bases, the J end by 9 bases, with 11 bases between. Germline values: CDR1 KGHSH, CDR2 LQKENI. This CDR3 reads CASSTRQASPLHF. The DNA for the CDR3 is TGTGCCAGCTCAACAAGACAGGCTTCACCCCTCCACTTT.

This clonotype was detected ten times or more. CDR3 DNA: TGTGCCAGCAGCCAGGGGAACCGGGGAGGGAACACCGGGGAGCTGTTTTTT. Translation gives CASSQGNRGGNTGELFF. This rearrangement joins TRBV4-2 to TRBJ2-2; D possibly corresponds to TRBD2 (6 bases). Germline loops: CDR1 LGHNA, CDR2 YNFKEQ. This CDR3 is built from 17 residues. V was trimmed by 3 bases and J by 1 base, leaving 15 bases between them.

This clonotype has a count of ten or more. This chain connects TRBV4-3 to TRBJ1-1; D not certain. Trimming removed 7 bases at V and 6 bases at J, with 15 bases between. This CDR3 spans 13 amino acids. Germline values: CDR1 LGHNA, CDR2 YSLEER. The CDR3 is CASTEVGGSEAFF. The CDR3, as DNA: TGCGCCAGCACCGAGGTTGGAGGATCTGAAGCTTTCTTT.

This clonotype occurred many times. This sequence joins TRBV6-1 and TRBJ2-2, with a possible D match to TRBD1 (5 bases). In germline, CDR1 is MNHNS, CDR2 SASEGT. V was cut by 0 bases and J by 4 bases, with 15 bases left in between. The CDR3 covers 17 residues. The CDR3 protein is CASSEARGQETTGELFF. As DNA, the CDR3 is TGTGCCAGCAGTGAAGCAAGGGGCCAGGAAACCACCGGGGAGCTGTTTTTT.

The chain joins TRBV6-1 to TRBJ1-1; D not certain. Germline V CDR1 and CDR2: MNHNS, SASEGT. The CDR3 consists of 15 residues. Trimming pared 4 bases from V and 1 base from J, leaving 13 bases between. As DNA, the CDR3 is TGTGCCAGCAGTGGAACAGAGGGCCCGAACACTGAAGCTTTCTTT. Encoded protein: CASSGTEGPNTEAFF.

This clonotype was seen many times. The chain recombines TRBV6-1 with TRBJ1-1; D is unclear. The CDR3 totals 13 residues. V was shortened by 7 bases and J by 0 bases, with 9 bases between the two germline ends. The germline CDR1 and CDR2 sequences are MNHNS and SASEGT. The CDR3 spells CASTLTMNTEAFF. CDR3 DNA: TGTGCCAGCACCCTAACTATGAACACTGAAGCTTTCTTT.